The next 2 T cell receptor beta chains were all read from a single sample in a study of post-analysis software for immune sequencing data. Study-wide results and caveats: Included in a set of about five TRBV segments more frequent in patients than controls were TRBV5-6, TRBV5-1 and TRBV20-1.

Unique molecular identifiers were carried by the TCR beta cDNA libraries. TCRdb reanalysed the PCR reads using MiXCR and keeps one entry per CDR3 protein. This sample has fewer than 700,000 distinct CDR3 sequences; roughly 45% occur once, and the top ten carry 1.5% to 2%. Their recognized antigens are unknown. Specimen: blood. The receptors shown here come from a girl aged 5-17 years with multiple sclerosis.

The chain carries TRBV20-1 and TRBJ2-5, with 14 positions matching TRBD2. The germline CDR1 and CDR2 sequences are DFQATT and SNEGSKA (reference sequence). CDR3 size: 15 residues. V was clipped by 4 bases and J by 11 bases; unmatched bases: 12. As DNA, the CDR3 is TGCAGTGCTATACCCGGGACTAGCGGGAGCCGAGAGCAGTACTTC. This codes for CSAIPGTSGSREQYF.

This clonotype was counted a few times. The chain employs TRBV7-9 and TRBJ2-7, with 10 bases matching TRBD1. The ends lost 5 bases at V and 3 bases at J; junction bases unmatched: 7. The length of the CDR3 is 15 residues. Germline CDR1 is SEHNR and CDR2 is FQNEAQ (reference sequence). The CDR3, as DNA: TGTGCCAGCAGCACAACCCGGGACAGGGGCTACGAGCAGTACTTC. It translates to CASSTTRDRGYEQYF.